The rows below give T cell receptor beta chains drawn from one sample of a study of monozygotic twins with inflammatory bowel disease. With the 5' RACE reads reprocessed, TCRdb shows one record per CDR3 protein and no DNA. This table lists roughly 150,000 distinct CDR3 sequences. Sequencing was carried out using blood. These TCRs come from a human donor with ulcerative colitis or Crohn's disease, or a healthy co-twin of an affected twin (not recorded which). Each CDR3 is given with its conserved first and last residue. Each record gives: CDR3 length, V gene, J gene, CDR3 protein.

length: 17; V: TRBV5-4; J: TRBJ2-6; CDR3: CASSQVARFSGANVLTF
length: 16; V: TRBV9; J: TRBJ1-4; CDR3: CASSPTPNPTNEKLFF
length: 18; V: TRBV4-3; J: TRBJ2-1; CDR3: CASSQGPLRERTGNEQFF
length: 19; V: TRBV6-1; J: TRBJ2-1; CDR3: CASSPTLLIGTGGNNEQFF
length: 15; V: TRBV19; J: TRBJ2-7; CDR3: CASSIQGGTAYEQYF
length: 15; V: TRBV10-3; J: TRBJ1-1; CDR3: CAISDWTGKNTEAFF
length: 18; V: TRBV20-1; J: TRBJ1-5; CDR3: CSARDPQPAGFSNQPQHF
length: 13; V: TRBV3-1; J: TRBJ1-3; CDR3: CATVDRTRNTIYF
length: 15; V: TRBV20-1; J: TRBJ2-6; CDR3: CSASPPLGGANVLTF
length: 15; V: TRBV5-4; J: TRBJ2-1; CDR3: CASSLASGRVNEQFF
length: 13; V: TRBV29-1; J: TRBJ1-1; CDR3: CSVHGNMNTEAFF
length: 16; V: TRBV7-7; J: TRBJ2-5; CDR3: CASSFRTQLGQETQYF
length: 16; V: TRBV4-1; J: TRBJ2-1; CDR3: CASSQAPSGGRLSFFF
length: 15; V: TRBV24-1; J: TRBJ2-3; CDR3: CATSDLRGEPDTQYF
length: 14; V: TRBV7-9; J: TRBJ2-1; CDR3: CASSSGSDYNEQFF
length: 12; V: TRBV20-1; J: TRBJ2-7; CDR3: CSARASGSSLYF
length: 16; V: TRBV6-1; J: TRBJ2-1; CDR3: CASSDLAGQGADEQFF
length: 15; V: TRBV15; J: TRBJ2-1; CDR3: CATSGRLAGLNEQFF
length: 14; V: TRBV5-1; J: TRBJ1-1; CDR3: CASSHLDGPNEAFF
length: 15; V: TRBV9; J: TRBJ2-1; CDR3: CASSSGTASYNEQFF
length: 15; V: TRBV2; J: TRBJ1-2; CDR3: CASSESRGSGAGYTF
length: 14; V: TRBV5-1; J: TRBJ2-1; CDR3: CASSLPAPVNEQFF
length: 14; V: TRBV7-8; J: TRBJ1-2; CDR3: CASSLTRTSGGYTF
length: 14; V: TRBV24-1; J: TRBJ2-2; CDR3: CATSGQPNTGELFF
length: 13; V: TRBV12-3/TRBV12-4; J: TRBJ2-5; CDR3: CASSFWSRETQYF
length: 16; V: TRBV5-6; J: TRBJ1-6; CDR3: CASSLRTLSYNSPLHF
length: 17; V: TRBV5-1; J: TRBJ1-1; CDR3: CASSFSGDRGSSTEAFF
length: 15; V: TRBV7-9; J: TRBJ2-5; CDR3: CASSLGTLTGETQYF
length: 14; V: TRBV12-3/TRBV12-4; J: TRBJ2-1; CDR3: CASSSRLAGGEQFF
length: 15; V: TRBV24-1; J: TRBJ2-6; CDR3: CATSDLISGANVLTF
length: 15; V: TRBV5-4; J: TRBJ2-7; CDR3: CASSWGPGQGYEQYF
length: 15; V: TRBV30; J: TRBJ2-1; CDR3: CAWGEAGGPYNEQFF
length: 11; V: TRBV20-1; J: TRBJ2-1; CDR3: CSARDPPEQFF
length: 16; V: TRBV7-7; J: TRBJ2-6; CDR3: CASSRGLAGGLNVLTF
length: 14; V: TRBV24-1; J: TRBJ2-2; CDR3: CATSDDLLTGELFF
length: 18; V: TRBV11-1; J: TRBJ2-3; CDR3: CASRPDRGYSRREDTQYF
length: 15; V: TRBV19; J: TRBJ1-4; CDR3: CASSINRGGGEKLFF
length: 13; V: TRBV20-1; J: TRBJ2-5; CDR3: CSARDSRDQTQYF
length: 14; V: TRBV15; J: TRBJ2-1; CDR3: CATSRDREGNEQFF
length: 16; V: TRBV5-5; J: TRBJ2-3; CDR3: CASSQRPTGEADTQYF
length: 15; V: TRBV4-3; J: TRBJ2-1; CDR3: CASSQMTAAYNEQFF
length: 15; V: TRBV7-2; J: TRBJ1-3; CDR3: CASSLASGAGNTIYF
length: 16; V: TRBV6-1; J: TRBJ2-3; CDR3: CASSRLLAHSTDTQYF
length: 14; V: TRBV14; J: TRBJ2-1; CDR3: CASSQDLGAGMQFF
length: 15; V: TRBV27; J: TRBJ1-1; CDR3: CASRPLLGENTEAFF
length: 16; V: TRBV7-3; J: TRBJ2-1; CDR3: CASSLTGSGRGNEQFF
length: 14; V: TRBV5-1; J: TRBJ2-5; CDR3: CASSPREAGGTQYF
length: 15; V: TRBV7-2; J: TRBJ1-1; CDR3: CASSSRDRWRTEAFF
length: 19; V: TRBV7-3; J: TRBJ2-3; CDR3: CASSPFLGLAGGSTDTQYF
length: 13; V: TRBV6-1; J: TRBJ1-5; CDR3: CASSQTRGQPQHF
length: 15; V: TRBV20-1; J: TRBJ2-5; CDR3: CSAMGQRESQETQYF
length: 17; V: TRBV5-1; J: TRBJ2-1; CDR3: CASSLTPARQVDNEQFF
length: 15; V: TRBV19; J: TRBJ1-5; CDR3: CASRRTGVGNQPQHF
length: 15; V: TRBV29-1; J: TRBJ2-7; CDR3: CSVEDPGGVDYEQYF